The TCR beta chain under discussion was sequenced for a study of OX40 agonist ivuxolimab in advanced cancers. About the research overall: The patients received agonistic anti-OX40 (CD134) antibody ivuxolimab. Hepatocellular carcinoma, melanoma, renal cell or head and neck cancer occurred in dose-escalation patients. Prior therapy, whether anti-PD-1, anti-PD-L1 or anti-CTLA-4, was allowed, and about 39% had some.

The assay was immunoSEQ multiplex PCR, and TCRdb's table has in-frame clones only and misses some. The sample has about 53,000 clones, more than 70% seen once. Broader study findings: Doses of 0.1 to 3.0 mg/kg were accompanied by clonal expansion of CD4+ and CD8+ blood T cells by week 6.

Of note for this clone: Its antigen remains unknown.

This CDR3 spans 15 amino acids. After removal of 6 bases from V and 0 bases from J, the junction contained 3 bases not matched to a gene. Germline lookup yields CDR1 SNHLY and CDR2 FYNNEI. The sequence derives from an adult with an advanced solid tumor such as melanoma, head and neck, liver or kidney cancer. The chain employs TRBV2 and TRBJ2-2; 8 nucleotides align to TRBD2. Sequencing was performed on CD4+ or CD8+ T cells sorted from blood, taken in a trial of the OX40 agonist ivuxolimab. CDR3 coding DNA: TGTGCCAGCAGACAAGCGGGAGCGAACACCGGGGAGCTGTTTTTT. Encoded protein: CASRQAGANTGELFF.